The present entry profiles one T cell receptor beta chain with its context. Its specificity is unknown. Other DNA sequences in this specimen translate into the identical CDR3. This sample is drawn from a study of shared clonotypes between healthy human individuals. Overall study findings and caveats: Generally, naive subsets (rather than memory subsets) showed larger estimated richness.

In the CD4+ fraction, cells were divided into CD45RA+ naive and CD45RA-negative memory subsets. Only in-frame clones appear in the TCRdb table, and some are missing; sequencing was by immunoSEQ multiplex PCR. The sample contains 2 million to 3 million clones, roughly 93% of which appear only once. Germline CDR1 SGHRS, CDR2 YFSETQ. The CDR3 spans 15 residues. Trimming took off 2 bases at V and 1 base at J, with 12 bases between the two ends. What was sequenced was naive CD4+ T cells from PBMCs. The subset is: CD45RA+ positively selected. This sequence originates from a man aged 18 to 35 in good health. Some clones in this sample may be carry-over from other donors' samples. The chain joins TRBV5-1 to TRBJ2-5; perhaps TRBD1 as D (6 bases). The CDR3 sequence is CASSLARTVQETQYF. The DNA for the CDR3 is TGCGCCAGCAGCTTAGCCCGGACAGTCCAAGAGACCCAGTACTTC.